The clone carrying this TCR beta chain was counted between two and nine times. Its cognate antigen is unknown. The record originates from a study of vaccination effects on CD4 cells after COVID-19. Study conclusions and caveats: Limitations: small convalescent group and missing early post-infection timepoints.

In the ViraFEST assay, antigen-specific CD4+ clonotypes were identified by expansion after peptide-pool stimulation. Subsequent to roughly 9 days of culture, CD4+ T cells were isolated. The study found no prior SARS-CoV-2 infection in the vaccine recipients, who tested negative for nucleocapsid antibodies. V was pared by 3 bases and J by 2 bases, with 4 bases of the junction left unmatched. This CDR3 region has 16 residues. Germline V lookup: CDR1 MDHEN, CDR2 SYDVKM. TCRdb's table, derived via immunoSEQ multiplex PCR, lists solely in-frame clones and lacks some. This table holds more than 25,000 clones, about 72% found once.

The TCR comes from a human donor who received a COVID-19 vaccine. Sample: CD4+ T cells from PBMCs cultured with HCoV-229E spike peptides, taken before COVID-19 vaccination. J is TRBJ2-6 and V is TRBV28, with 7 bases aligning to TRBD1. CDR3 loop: CASSLSDRAGANVLTF. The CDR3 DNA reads TGTGCCAGCAGTTTGTCCGACAGGGCTGGGGCCAACGTCCTGACTTTC.